The sequence of this T cell receptor (beta chain) was determined in a study of cytomegalovirus exposure and HLA in healthy donors. Clones were sequenced by immunoSEQ multiplex PCR, and TCRdb holds only the in-frame ones, with some missing. The data show 170,000 or so clones, roughly 84% seen once. V lost 6 bases, J lost 3 bases, and 6 bases stayed unmatched. Per germline, CDR1 MNHNS and CDR2 SASEGT. The length of the CDR3 is 14 residues. Sequenced input: PBMCs. The TCR originated in a woman in her late teens or twenties in good health and CMV-seropositive. The chain employs TRBV6-1 and TRBJ2-7; TRBD1 aligns across 9 bases. CDR3 nucleotide sequence: TGTGCCAGCAGCTTCTCGGGACAGGGCTACGAGCAGTACTTC. Encoded protein: CASSFSGQGYEQYF.